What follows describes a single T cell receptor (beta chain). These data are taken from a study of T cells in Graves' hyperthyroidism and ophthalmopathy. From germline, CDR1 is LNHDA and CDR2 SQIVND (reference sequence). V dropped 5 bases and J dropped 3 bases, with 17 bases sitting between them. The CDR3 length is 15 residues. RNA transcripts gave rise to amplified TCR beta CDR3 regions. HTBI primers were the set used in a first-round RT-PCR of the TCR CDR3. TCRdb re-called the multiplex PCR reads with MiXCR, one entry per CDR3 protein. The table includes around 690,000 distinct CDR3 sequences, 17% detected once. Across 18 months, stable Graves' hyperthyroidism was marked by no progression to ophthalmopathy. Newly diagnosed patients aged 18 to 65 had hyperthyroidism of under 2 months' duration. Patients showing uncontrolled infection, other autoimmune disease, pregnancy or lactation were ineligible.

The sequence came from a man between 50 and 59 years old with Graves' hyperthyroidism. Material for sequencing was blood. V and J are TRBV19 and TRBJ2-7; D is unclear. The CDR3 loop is CASSPPRGFYYEQYF. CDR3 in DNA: TGTGCCAGTAGTCCACCCAGAGGTTTCTACTACGAGCAGTACTTC.